The rows below give T cell receptor beta chains drawn from one sample of a study of T cell responses to AZD1222 COVID-19 vaccine. Sequencing used immunoSEQ multiplex PCR; TCRdb keeps in-frame clones, though not all of them. Of 50,000 or so clones listed, 75% to 90% are singletons. The material was peripheral blood, obtained on day 0 of AZD1222 vaccination. The receptor set was obtained from an adult in good health. Both conserved end residues are part of each CDR3. Each record gives: V gene, clone size, J gene, D gene, CDR3 protein, CDR3 DNA. D genes are given only for firm matches. Rows give clone size only sometimes, using once, few, many, or a class for an expanded clone.

v_gene: TRBV3-1/TRBV3-2; abundance: -; j_gene: TRBJ1-5; d_gene: -; CDR3aa: CASSLTRTGQPQHF; CDR3nt: TGTGCCAGCAGCCTAACGCGGACGGGGCAGCCCCAGCATTTT
v_gene: TRBV6-5; abundance: -; j_gene: TRBJ2-1; d_gene: TRBD1; CDR3aa: CASRQAGTGGDEQFF; CDR3nt: TGTGCCAGCAGACAAGCCGGGACAGGGGGCGATGAGCAGTTCTTC
v_gene: TRBV21-1; abundance: -; j_gene: TRBJ2-5; d_gene: -; CDR3aa: CASSKGGTDLSETQYF; CDR3nt: TGTGCCAGCAGCAAAGGGGGGACGGACCTGTCAGAGACCCAGTACTTC
v_gene: TRBV4-1; abundance: -; j_gene: TRBJ2-1; d_gene: -; CDR3aa: CASSQGPRLSSYNEQFF; CDR3nt: TGCGCCAGCAGCCAAGGGCCTCGTTTGAGCTCCTACAATGAGCAGTTCTTC
v_gene: TRBV4-3; abundance: once; j_gene: TRBJ2-1; d_gene: TRBD2; CDR3aa: CASSQERSGSINEQFF; CDR3nt: TGCGCCAGCAGCCAAGAACGTAGCGGGAGCATCAATGAGCAGTTCTTC
v_gene: TRBV11-2; abundance: -; j_gene: TRBJ1-2; d_gene: TRBD1; CDR3aa: CASSHWTGEGYTF; CDR3nt: TGTGCCAGCAGCCACTGGACAGGGGAAGGCTACACCTTC
v_gene: TRBV29-1; abundance: -; j_gene: TRBJ2-7; d_gene: TRBD1; CDR3aa: CSVATGRRTYEQYF; CDR3nt: TGCAGCGTAGCGACAGGGAGACGTACCTACGAGCAGTACTTC
v_gene: TRBV13; abundance: -; j_gene: TRBJ1-4; d_gene: TRBD1; CDR3aa: CASSRGTGGGEKLFF; CDR3nt: TGTGCCAGCAGCCGCGGGACAGGAGGGGGTGAAAAACTGTTTTTT
v_gene: TRBV28; abundance: few; j_gene: TRBJ1-2; d_gene: TRBD1; CDR3aa: CASSPGTGANYGYTF; CDR3nt: TGTGCCAGCAGTCCCGGGACAGGGGCCAACTATGGCTACACCTTC
v_gene: TRBV10-3; abundance: few; j_gene: TRBJ1-3; d_gene: -; CDR3aa: CAISDGQGNTIYF; CDR3nt: TGTGCCATCAGTGACGGGCAGGGAAACACCATATATTTT
v_gene: TRBV5-6; abundance: -; j_gene: TRBJ1-4; d_gene: -; CDR3aa: CASSSLHGRGEKLFF; CDR3nt: TGTGCCAGCAGCTCTCTACACGGGCGGGGTGAAAAACTGTTTTTT
v_gene: TRBV9; abundance: -; j_gene: TRBJ2-7; d_gene: -; CDR3aa: CASSVGQLGEQYF; CDR3nt: TGTGCCAGCAGCGTAGGACAGCTTGGAGAGCAGTACTTC
v_gene: TRBV6-1; abundance: -; j_gene: TRBJ1-2; d_gene: TRBD1; CDR3aa: CASSDSQGATYGYTF; CDR3nt: TGTGCCAGCAGTGATTCTCAGGGGGCTACTTATGGCTACACCTTC
v_gene: TRBV5-1; abundance: -; j_gene: TRBJ1-1; d_gene: -; CDR3aa: CASSDIQNTEAFF; CDR3nt: TGCGCCAGCAGCGATATTCAGAACACTGAAGCTTTCTTT
v_gene: TRBV15; abundance: -; j_gene: TRBJ2-5; d_gene: -; CDR3aa: CATSRGPGAEQTQYF; CDR3nt: TGTGCCACCAGCAGAGGCCCGGGGGCCGAACAGACCCAGTACTTC
v_gene: TRBV4-1; abundance: -; j_gene: TRBJ2-7; d_gene: -; CDR3aa: CASSQGVGRDSYEQYF; CDR3nt: TGCGCCAGCAGCCAAGGAGTCGGAAGGGACTCCTACGAGCAGTACTTC
v_gene: TRBV7-9; abundance: -; j_gene: TRBJ1-4; d_gene: -; CDR3aa: CASSSYRGPTNEKLFF; CDR3nt: TGTGCCAGCAGCTCCTACCGGGGGCCCACTAATGAAAAACTGTTTTTT
v_gene: TRBV18; abundance: -; j_gene: TRBJ2-1; d_gene: TRBD2; CDR3aa: CASSPLGQGGYNEQFF; CDR3nt: TGTGCCAGCTCACCACTAGGGCAGGGAGGGTACAATGAGCAGTTCTTC
v_gene: TRBV19; abundance: -; j_gene: TRBJ2-7; d_gene: TRBD2; CDR3aa: CASRGTGGSYEQYF; CDR3nt: TGTGCCAGTAGGGGGACGGGGGGCTCCTACGAGCAGTACTTC
v_gene: TRBV25-1; abundance: -; j_gene: TRBJ1-2; d_gene: -; CDR3aa: CASSGGLAGLRIAGYTF; CDR3nt: TGTGCCAGCAGTGGTGGTCTGGCAGGGCTAAGGATCGCCGGCTACACCTTC
v_gene: TRBV19; abundance: -; j_gene: TRBJ1-5; d_gene: -; CDR3aa: CASSRAGSNQPQHF; CDR3nt: TGTGCCAGTAGTCGGGCGGGAAGCAATCAGCCCCAGCATTTT
v_gene: TRBV7-2; abundance: once; j_gene: TRBJ2-2; d_gene: TRBD2; CDR3aa: CASSMTSAGTGELFF; CDR3nt: TGTGCCAGCAGCATGACTAGCGCCGGCACCGGGGAGCTGTTTTTT
v_gene: TRBV6-5; abundance: -; j_gene: TRBJ2-7; d_gene: TRBD2; CDR3aa: CASLGLAVNEQYF; CDR3nt: TGTGCCAGCCTGGGACTAGCAGTTAACGAGCAGTACTTC
v_gene: TRBV30; abundance: -; j_gene: TRBJ2-4; d_gene: -; CDR3aa: CAWTPGQWSRNIQYF; CDR3nt: TGTGCCTGGACTCCGGGACAATGGTCGCGGAACATTCAGTACTTC
v_gene: TRBV19; abundance: -; j_gene: TRBJ1-5; d_gene: TRBD1; CDR3aa: CASSIDRGDQPQHF; CDR3nt: TGTGCCAGTAGCATAGACAGGGGAGATCAGCCCCAGCATTTT
v_gene: TRBV5-4; abundance: -; j_gene: TRBJ2-5; d_gene: -; CDR3aa: CASSLPLQETQYF; CDR3nt: TGTGCCAGCAGCTTGCCACTACAAGAGACCCAGTACTTC
v_gene: TRBV6-6; abundance: -; j_gene: TRBJ1-1; d_gene: TRBD1; CDR3aa: CASRTRDRGAEAFF; CDR3nt: TGTGCCAGCAGGACCCGGGACAGGGGGGCTGAAGCTTTCTTT
v_gene: TRBV19; abundance: -; j_gene: TRBJ2-7; d_gene: TRBD1; CDR3aa: CASSIPNRGPDEQYF; CDR3nt: TGTGCCAGTAGTATTCCCAACAGGGGACCGGACGAGCAGTACTTC
v_gene: TRBV27; abundance: -; j_gene: TRBJ2-7; d_gene: -; CDR3aa: CASGSEPRALLYEQYF; CDR3nt: TGTGCCAGCGGTTCGGAACCACGGGCTCTCCTCTACGAGCAGTACTTC
v_gene: TRBV29-1; abundance: -; j_gene: TRBJ1-4; d_gene: TRBD1; CDR3aa: CSVEDPRGPTTNEKLFF; CDR3nt: TGCAGCGTTGAAGATCCCAGGGGGCCCACAACTAATGAAAAACTGTTTTTT
v_gene: TRBV13; abundance: -; j_gene: TRBJ2-3; d_gene: TRBD2; CDR3aa: CASSLKREGTDTQYF; CDR3nt: TGTGCCAGCAGCTTAAAGCGGGAGGGCACAGATACGCAGTATTTT
v_gene: TRBV19; abundance: -; j_gene: TRBJ2-1; d_gene: TRBD1; CDR3aa: CASSMGFRTGGGNEQFF; CDR3nt: TGTGCCAGTAGTATGGGTTTTAGGACAGGGGGGGGTAATGAGCAGTTCTTC
v_gene: TRBV19; abundance: -; j_gene: TRBJ2-1; d_gene: -; CDR3aa: CASSVVAGRSYNEQFF; CDR3nt: TGTGCCAGTTCTGTGGTCGCGGGTCGATCCTACAATGAGCAGTTCTTC
v_gene: TRBV19; abundance: -; j_gene: TRBJ2-7; d_gene: TRBD2; CDR3aa: CASTPGRSSYEQYF; CDR3nt: TGTGCCAGTACCCCCGGGAGGAGCTCCTACGAGCAGTACTTC
v_gene: TRBV19; abundance: -; j_gene: TRBJ1-1; d_gene: -; CDR3aa: CASSIGGANTEAFF; CDR3nt: TGTGCCAGTAGTATAGGGGGGGCGAACACTGAAGCTTTCTTT
v_gene: TRBV12-5; abundance: -; j_gene: TRBJ2-3; d_gene: TRBD1; CDR3aa: CASGLDRVTDTQYF; CDR3nt: TGTGCTAGTGGCTTGGACAGGGTTACAGATACGCAGTATTTT
v_gene: TRBV2; abundance: -; j_gene: TRBJ1-5; d_gene: -; CDR3aa: CASSGAGGRVGQPQHF; CDR3nt: TGTGCCAGCAGTGGCGCTGGAGGGCGAGTGGGACAGCCCCAGCATTTT
v_gene: TRBV15; abundance: -; j_gene: TRBJ2-7; d_gene: -; CDR3aa: CATSRDQGRYEQYF; CDR3nt: TGTGCCACCAGCAGAGATCAGGGGCGGTACGAGCAGTACTTC
v_gene: TRBV5-6; abundance: -; j_gene: TRBJ2-3; d_gene: -; CDR3aa: CASSFTGTDTQYF; CDR3nt: TGTGCCAGCAGCTTTACCGGGACAGATACGCAGTATTTT
v_gene: TRBV29-1; abundance: -; j_gene: TRBJ2-1; d_gene: -; CDR3aa: CSVGAGNEQFF; CDR3nt: TGCAGCGTTGGGGCCGGGAATGAGCAGTTCTTC
v_gene: TRBV5-5; abundance: -; j_gene: TRBJ1-2; d_gene: -; CDR3aa: CASSLGTAQGSYGYTF; CDR3nt: TGTGCCAGCAGCTTGGGGACAGCCCAGGGGAGCTATGGCTACACCTTC
v_gene: TRBV19; abundance: -; j_gene: TRBJ2-5; d_gene: TRBD1; CDR3aa: CASSKGTVGQETQYF; CDR3nt: TGTGCCAGTAGTAAGGGGACAGTCGGACAAGAGACCCAGTACTTC
v_gene: TRBV4-2; abundance: -; j_gene: TRBJ1-5; d_gene: -; CDR3aa: CASSQDWDINQPQHF; CDR3nt: TGTGCCAGCAGCCAAGATTGGGACATCAATCAGCCCCAGCATTTT
v_gene: TRBV20-1; abundance: -; j_gene: TRBJ1-2; d_gene: -; CDR3aa: CSALYGYTF; CDR3nt: TGCAGTGCCCTCTATGGCTACACCTTC
v_gene: TRBV4-2; abundance: -; j_gene: TRBJ2-1; d_gene: -; CDR3aa: CASSQVKGDEQFF; CDR3nt: TGTGCCAGCAGCCAAGTCAAGGGAGATGAGCAGTTCTTC
v_gene: TRBV13; abundance: -; j_gene: TRBJ2-3; d_gene: TRBD2; CDR3aa: CASSTGTSFGDTQYF; CDR3nt: TGTGCCAGCAGCACCGGGACTAGCTTTGGAGATACGCAGTATTTT
v_gene: TRBV6-1; abundance: -; j_gene: TRBJ2-7; d_gene: -; CDR3aa: CASSESTLYEQYF; CDR3nt: TGTGCCAGCAGTGAAAGTACCCTCTACGAGCAGTACTTC
v_gene: TRBV7-2; abundance: -; j_gene: TRBJ1-6; d_gene: TRBD1; CDR3aa: CASSSQTGRGSPLHF; CDR3nt: TGTGCCAGCAGCTCTCAGACAGGGCGAGGATCACCCCTCCACTTT
v_gene: TRBV7-2; abundance: -; j_gene: TRBJ1-4; d_gene: TRBD1; CDR3aa: CASSKRTGEGEKLFF; CDR3nt: TGTGCCAGCAGTAAAAGGACAGGGGAGGGCGAAAAACTGTTTTTT
v_gene: TRBV6-1; abundance: once; j_gene: TRBJ2-6; d_gene: -; CDR3aa: CASSVTGLSSGANVLTF; CDR3nt: TGTGCCAGCAGTGTTACAGGGCTCAGCTCTGGGGCCAACGTCCTGACTTTC